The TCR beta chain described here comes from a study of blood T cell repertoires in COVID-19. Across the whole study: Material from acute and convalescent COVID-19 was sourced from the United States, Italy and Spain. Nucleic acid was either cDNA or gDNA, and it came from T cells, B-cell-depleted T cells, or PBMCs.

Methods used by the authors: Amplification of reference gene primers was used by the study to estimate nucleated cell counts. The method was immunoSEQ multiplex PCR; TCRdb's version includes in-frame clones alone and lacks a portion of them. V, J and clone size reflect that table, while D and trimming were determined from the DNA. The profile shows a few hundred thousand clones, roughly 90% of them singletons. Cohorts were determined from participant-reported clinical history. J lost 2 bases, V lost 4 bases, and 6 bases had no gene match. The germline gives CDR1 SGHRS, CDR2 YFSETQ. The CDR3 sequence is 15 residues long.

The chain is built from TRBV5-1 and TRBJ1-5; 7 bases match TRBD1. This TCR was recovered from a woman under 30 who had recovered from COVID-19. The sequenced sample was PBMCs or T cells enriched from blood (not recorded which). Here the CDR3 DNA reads TGCGCCAGCAGCATAGACGGGACAGGCAATCAGCCCCAGCATTTT. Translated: CASSIDGTGNQPQHF.